This T cell receptor (beta chain) comes out of a study of a mutant IDH1 vaccine in newly diagnosed glioma. About this clone: Its antigen is unknown.

As for time point: week 47, end of study. Alongside topical imiquimod, each dose of vaccine comprised 300 ug of mutant IDH1 20-mer peptide. Sequencing was performed with immunoSEQ multiplex PCR; in TCRdb, only in-frame clones are kept and a portion is missing. The sample consists of tens of thousands of clones, less than 85% of them appearing once. Trimming shortened V by 6 bases and J by 4 bases, and 12 bases separated the two germline ends. This CDR3 has 13 amino acids. CDR1 and CDR2 from the germline V gene are KGHSH and LQKENI. This sample comprised PBMCs, obtained from a glioma patient whose treatment included an IDH1 peptide vaccine. This TCR came from a woman aged 35 to 49 with glioma. Some clones in this sample may be carry-over from other donors' samples. This sequence joins TRBV18 and TRBJ2-5; D is perhaps TRBD1 (5 bases). The CDR3 protein is CASSLRQGETQYF. For the CDR3, the DNA is TGTGCCAGCTCCCTAAGGCAGGGAGAGACCCAGTACTTC.